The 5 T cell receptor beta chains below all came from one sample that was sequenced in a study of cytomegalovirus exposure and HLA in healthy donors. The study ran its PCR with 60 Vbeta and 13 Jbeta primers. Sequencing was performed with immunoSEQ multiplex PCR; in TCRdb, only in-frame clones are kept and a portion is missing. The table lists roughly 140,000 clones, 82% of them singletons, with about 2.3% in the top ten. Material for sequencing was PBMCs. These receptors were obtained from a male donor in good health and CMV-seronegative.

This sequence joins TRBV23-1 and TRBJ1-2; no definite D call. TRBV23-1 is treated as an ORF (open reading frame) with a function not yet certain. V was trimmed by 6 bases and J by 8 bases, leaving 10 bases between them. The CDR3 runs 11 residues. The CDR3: CASRWHWGYTF. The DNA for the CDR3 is TGCGCCAGCAGGTGGCATTGGGGCTACACCTTC.

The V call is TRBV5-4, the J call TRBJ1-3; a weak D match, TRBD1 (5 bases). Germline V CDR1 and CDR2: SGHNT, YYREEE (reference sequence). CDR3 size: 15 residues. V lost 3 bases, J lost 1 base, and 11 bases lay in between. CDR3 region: CASSSDQGSGNTIYF. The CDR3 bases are TGTGCCAGCAGCTCCGACCAGGGATCTGGAAACACCATATATTTT.

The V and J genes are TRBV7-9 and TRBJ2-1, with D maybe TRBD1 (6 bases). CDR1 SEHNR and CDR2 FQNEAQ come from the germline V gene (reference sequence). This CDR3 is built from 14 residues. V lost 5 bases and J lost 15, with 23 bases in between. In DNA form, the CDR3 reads TGTGCCAGCAGCCACGGGTCAGGGGTAGGTGTGCGGTTCTTC. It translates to CASSHGSGVGVRFF.

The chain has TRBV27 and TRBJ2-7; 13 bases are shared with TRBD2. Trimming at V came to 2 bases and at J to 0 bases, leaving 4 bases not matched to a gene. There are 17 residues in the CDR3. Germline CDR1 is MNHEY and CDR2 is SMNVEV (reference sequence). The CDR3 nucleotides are TGTGCCAGCAGTTTAATACTAGCGGGAGGGATCTCCTACGAGCAGTACTTC. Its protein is CASSLILAGGISYEQYF.

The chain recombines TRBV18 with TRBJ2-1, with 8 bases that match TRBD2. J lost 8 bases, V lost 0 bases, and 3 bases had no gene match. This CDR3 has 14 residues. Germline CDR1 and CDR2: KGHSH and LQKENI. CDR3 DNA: TGTGCCAGCTCACCACCCGGGGGGGGATATGAGCAGTTCTTC. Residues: CASSPPGGGYEQFF.